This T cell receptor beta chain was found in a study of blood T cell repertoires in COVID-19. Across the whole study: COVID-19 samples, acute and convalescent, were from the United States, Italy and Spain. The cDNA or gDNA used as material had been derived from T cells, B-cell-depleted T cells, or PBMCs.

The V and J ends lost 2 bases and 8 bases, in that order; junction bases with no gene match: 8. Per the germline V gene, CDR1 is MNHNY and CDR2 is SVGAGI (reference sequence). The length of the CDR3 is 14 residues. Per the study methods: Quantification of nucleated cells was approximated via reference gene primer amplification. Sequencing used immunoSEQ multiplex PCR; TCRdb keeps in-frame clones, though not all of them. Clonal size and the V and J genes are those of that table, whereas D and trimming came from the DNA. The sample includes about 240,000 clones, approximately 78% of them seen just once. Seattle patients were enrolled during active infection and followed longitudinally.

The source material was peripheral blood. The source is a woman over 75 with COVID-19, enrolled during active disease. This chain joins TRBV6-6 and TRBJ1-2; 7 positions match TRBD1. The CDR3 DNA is TGTGCCAGCAGTTACCCTACAGGGGATGAGGGCTACACCTTC. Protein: CASSYPTGDEGYTF.